This TCR beta chain came from a study of blood T cell repertoires in COVID-19. Study-wide background: Researchers got acute and convalescent COVID-19 samples from the United States, Italy and Spain.

In the original analysis: It was from reference gene primer amplification that nucleated cell counts were estimated. Sequencing used immunoSEQ multiplex PCR; TCRdb keeps in-frame clones, though not all of them. V and J calls and clone size come straight from that table; D and trimming were deduced from the DNA. The table has hundreds of thousands of clones, roughly 90% seen once. Input material: peripheral blood. The receptor comes from a middle-aged man with acute or convalescent COVID-19.

CDR3 sequence: CASSNGGSTNEKLFF. Here the CDR3 DNA reads TGTGCCAGCAGTAACGGGGGATCAACTAATGAAAAACTGTTTTTT. V is TRBV6-5 and J is TRBJ1-4, with a tentative D call TRBD1 (5 bases). Germline CDR1 MNHEY, CDR2 SVGAGI. The CDR3 covers 15 residues. V was cut by 5 bases and J by 0 bases, with 10 bases left in between.